Listed below are T cell receptor beta chains from one sample, sequenced in a study of post-analysis software for immune sequencing data. MiXCR was run by TCRdb on the PCR reads, yielding one entry per CDR3 protein. The data show under 900,000 distinct CDR3 sequences, with under 70% seen just once and 4.6% held by the top ten. The sample consisted of blood. These TCRs come from a girl aged 5 to 17 with multiple sclerosis. CDR3s include the opening cysteine and the closing phenylalanine or tryptophan. D genes are given only for firm matches. Not every row has a clone size; where given, it reads once, few, many or a size class.

cdr3_aa cdr3_nt clone_size j_call v_call d_call
CASSLSVSAYGYTF TGTGCCAGCAGTTTAAGTGTCAGCGCCTATGGCTACACCTTC once TRBJ1-2 TRBV12-3/TRBV12-4 .
CASRRAGTLMNTEAFF TGTGCCAGCCGGCGAGCAGGGACACTTATGAACACTGAAGCTTTCTTT . TRBJ1-1 TRBV6-5 .
CSAGPRGSAGELFF TGCAGCGCCGGGCCCCGAGGGTCGGCCGGGGAGCTGTTTTTT once TRBJ2-2 TRBV29-1 .
CASSLSMGQGWDTQYF TGCGCCAGCAGCTTGTCCATGGGACAGGGCTGGGATACGCAGTATTTT . TRBJ2-3 TRBV5-1 TRBD1
CASSLARAGETQYF TGCGCCAGCAGCTTGGCCCGGGCAGGAGAGACCCAGTACTTC few TRBJ2-5 TRBV5-1 .
CASSSPRDRNEKLFF TGCGCCAGCAGCAGTCCCCGGGACAGAAATGAAAAACTGTTTTTT . TRBJ1-4 TRBV5-1 TRBD1
CSARDGSGSYNEQFF TGCAGTGCTAGAGACGGGAGTGGGTCCTACAATGAGCAGTTCTTC few TRBJ2-1 TRBV20-1 .
CASSLAQGFPEQYF TGCGCCAGCAGCTTGGCACAGGGTTTCCCCGAGCAGTACTTC once TRBJ2-7 TRBV5-1 .
CASSLSAVYGYTF TGCGCCAGCAGCTTGTCTGCCGTCTATGGCTACACCTTC . TRBJ1-2 TRBV5-1 .
CSATTSGGAYEQYF TGCAGCGCGACAACTAGCGGGGGGGCCTACGAGCAGTACTTC . TRBJ2-7 TRBV29-1 TRBD2
CSAKTSGGPLGANVLTF TGCAGTGCTAAGACCAGCGGGGGGCCATTAGGGGCCAACGTCCTGACTTTC . TRBJ2-6 TRBV20-1 TRBD2
CASSLAEREKLFF TGCGCCAGCAGCTTGGCCGAGCGTGAAAAACTGTTTTTT few TRBJ1-4 TRBV5-1 .
CASLERHEQYF TGCGCCAGCTTGGAGCGCCACGAGCAGTACTTC . TRBJ2-7 TRBV10-2 .
CASKMNTEAFF TGTGCCAGCAAGATGAACACTGAAGCTTTCTTT . TRBJ1-1 TRBV6-6 .
CASSLSGQEHSPLHF TGTGCCAGCAGCTTATCAGGGCAGGAGCATTCACCCCTCCACTTT . TRBJ1-6 TRBV7-2 .
CSVAGRTTDTQYF TGCAGCGTTGCGGGCCGGACCACAGATACGCAGTATTTT . TRBJ2-3 TRBV29-1 .
CSVEVGGGWTEAFF TGCAGCGTTGAAGTAGGGGGGGGCTGGACTGAAGCTTTCTTT . TRBJ1-1 TRBV29-1 .
CASSSGQLEKLFF TGCGCCAGCAGCTCCGGACAGCTTGAAAAACTGTTTTTT . TRBJ1-4 TRBV5-1 .
CSVGNNEQFF TGCAGCGTGGGCAACAATGAGCAGTTCTTC few TRBJ2-1 TRBV29-1 .
CSVEHAYYGYTF TGCAGCGTTGAGCACGCCTACTATGGCTACACCTTC few TRBJ1-2 TRBV29-1 .
CASSSTGGSGYTF TGTGCCAGCAGTTCGACAGGGGGCTCTGGCTACACCTTC . TRBJ1-2 TRBV6-5 TRBD1
CASSADSAILAKNIQYF TGTGCCAGCAGTGCCGACAGCGCGATACTAGCCAAAAACATTCAGTACTTC few TRBJ2-4 TRBV6-1 .
CATSRGLGMDTQYF TGTGCCACCAGCAGAGGCCTAGGAATGGATACGCAGTATTTT . TRBJ2-3 TRBV15 .
CASSVGGKGGDIQYF TGTGCCAGCAGCGTAGGCGGTAAAGGGGGTGACATTCAGTACTTC . TRBJ2-4 TRBV9 .
CASSHRGGGGNTEAFF TGTGCCAGCAGCCATCGGGGAGGGGGGGGAAACACTGAAGCTTTCTTT . TRBJ1-1 TRBV6-5 .
CSVAQGDKRNEQFF TGCAGCGTTGCACAGGGGGACAAACGCAATGAGCAGTTCTTC once TRBJ2-1 TRBV29-1 TRBD1
CASSLDSDSSEQFF TGCGCCAGCAGCTTGGACTCCGACAGCAGTGAGCAGTTCTTC . TRBJ2-1 TRBV5-1 .
CASSPRVAGFVYEQYF TGTGCCAGCAGCCCCCGCGTGGCAGGGTTTGTCTACGAGCAGTACTTC . TRBJ2-7 TRBV14 .
CASSKDWVGVMNTEAFF TGCGCCAGCAGCAAAGACTGGGTAGGTGTCATGAACACTGAAGCTTTCTTT . TRBJ1-1 TRBV5-1 .
CASRLEKLFF TGTGCCAGCAGACTGGAAAAACTGTTTTTT . TRBJ1-4 TRBV6-1 .
CASSQDKGTSGENQETQYF TGCGCCAGCAGCCAAGATAAAGGGACTAGCGGGGAGAACCAAGAGACCCAGTACTTC few TRBJ2-5 TRBV4-1 TRBD2
CASNQPSGHTDTQYF TGCGCCAGCAACCAACCTAGCGGCCACACAGATACGCAGTATTTT . TRBJ2-3 TRBV4-1 TRBD2
CSARDGGLNTGELFF TGCAGTGCTAGAGATGGCGGGCTCAACACCGGGGAGCTGTTTTTT . TRBJ2-2 TRBV20-1 .
CSVKGQSTDTQYF TGCAGCGTTAAGGGACAGAGCACAGATACGCAGTATTTT . TRBJ2-3 TRBV29-1 TRBD1
CASSPLGTSGRLTEQFF TGTGCCAGCTCACCCTTAGGGACTAGCGGGCGACTTACCGAGCAGTTCTTC . TRBJ2-1 TRBV18 TRBD2
CASSSRGQGHQPQHF TGTGCCAGCAGTTCCAGGGGGCAGGGTCATCAGCCCCAGCATTTT . TRBJ1-5 TRBV12-3/TRBV12-4 TRBD1
CSARATPNYNEQFF TGCAGTGCTAGAGCGACTCCCAACTACAATGAGCAGTTCTTC . TRBJ2-1 TRBV20-1 .
CASSLSGLAYDEQFF TGTGCCAGCAGTTTATCGGGACTAGCTTATGATGAGCAGTTCTTC few TRBJ2-1 TRBV28 TRBD2
CASSARQATGHEQYF TGTGCCAGCAGCGCCCGACAAGCGACAGGGCACGAGCAGTACTTC . TRBJ2-7 TRBV7-8 TRBD1
CAISVDSPIPGNTIYF TGTGCCATCAGTGTCGATAGCCCAATTCCTGGAAACACCATATATTTT . TRBJ1-3 TRBV10-3 .
CASSQFGTSDEQFF TGTGCCAGCAGCCAATTCGGAACTAGCGATGAGCAGTTCTTC . TRBJ2-1 TRBV3-1 TRBD2
CASSQVGAANTEAFF TGCGCCAGCAGCCAAGTAGGTGCAGCGAACACTGAAGCTTTCTTT . TRBJ1-1 TRBV4-1 .
CSASEGSGKADTQYF TGCAGTGCTAGCGAGGGGAGCGGGAAGGCAGATACGCAGTATTTT . TRBJ2-3 TRBV20-1 TRBD2
CSAHKETQYF TGCAGTGCTCACAAAGAGACCCAGTACTTC few TRBJ2-5 TRBV20-1 .
CASSLAGGANEQFF TGCGCCAGCAGCCTCGCAGGGGGCGCGAATGAGCAGTTCTTC . TRBJ2-1 TRBV5-1 TRBD1
CASSLGQGSADTQYF TGCGCCAGCAGCTTGGGGCAGGGTAGCGCAGATACGCAGTATTTT . TRBJ2-3 TRBV5-1 .
CSVSGTGDKYEQYF TGCAGCGTTAGCGGGACAGGGGATAAGTACGAGCAGTACTTC . TRBJ2-7 TRBV29-1 TRBD1
CASSPARPVGSYEQYF TGTGCCAGCAGCCCCGCTCGCCCCGTAGGTTCCTACGAGCAGTACTTC few TRBJ2-7 TRBV12-3/TRBV12-4 .
CASSLASVAGTQYF TGTGCCAGCAGCTTAGCGTCGGTAGCGGGGACACAGTACTTC . TRBJ2-4 TRBV7-9 TRBD2
CASSSTGTSGRTSYNEQYF TGTGCCAGCAGTTCGACCGGGACTAGCGGGCGAACATCCTACAATGAGCAGTACTTC . TRBJ2-4 TRBV12-3/TRBV12-4 TRBD2
CAWSVPGTGNSPLHF TGTGCCTGGAGTGTCCCCGGGACAGGGAATTCACCCCTCCACTTT . TRBJ1-6 TRBV30 TRBD1
CASTYLLGVDGELFF TGCGCCAGCACCTACCTCCTGGGGGTGGACGGGGAGCTGTTTTTC . TRBJ2-1 TRBV5-1 .
CASGLGQGYEKLFF TGTGCCAGCGGATTGGGACAGGGATACGAAAAACTGTTTTTT few TRBJ1-4 TRBV12-3/TRBV12-4 TRBD1
CASNLEGLAKNIQYF TGTGCCAGTAACCTAGAAGGGTTAGCCAAAAACATTCAGTACTTC . TRBJ2-4 TRBV2 .
CASSDSTRDSRSYTF TGTGCCAGCAGTGACTCGACGCGGGATTCCCGCAGCTACACCTTC . TRBJ1-2 TRBV6-4 .